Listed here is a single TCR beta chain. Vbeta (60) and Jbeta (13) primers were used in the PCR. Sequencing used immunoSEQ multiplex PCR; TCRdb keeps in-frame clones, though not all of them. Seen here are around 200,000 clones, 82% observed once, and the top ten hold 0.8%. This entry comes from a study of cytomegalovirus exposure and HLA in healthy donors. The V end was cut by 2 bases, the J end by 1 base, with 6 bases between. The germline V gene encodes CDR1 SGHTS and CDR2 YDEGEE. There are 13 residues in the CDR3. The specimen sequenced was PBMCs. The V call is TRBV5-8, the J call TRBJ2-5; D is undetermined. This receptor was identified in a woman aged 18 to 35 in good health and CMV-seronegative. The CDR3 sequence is CASSFTVQETQYF. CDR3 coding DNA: TGTGCCAGCAGCTTTACAGTCCAAGAGACCCAGTACTTC.